Each of the 4 T cell receptor beta chains below was sequenced from the same sample in a study of CD8 T cells in ankylosing spondylitis. In TCRdb, the 5' RACE reads were re-called with MiXCR into one record per CDR3 protein. The data contain some 270,000 distinct CDR3 sequences, over 30% of them seen just once; the ten biggest clones take up about 4%. The sequencing input was blood, either unsorted or a sorted T cell fraction (not recorded which). The receptors originated from a male donor with ankylosing spondylitis or in good health (not recorded which).

This clonotype was seen more than once but under ten times. V and J are TRBV7-2 and TRBJ1-5, with D possibly TRBD1 on 5 matching bases. Per the germline V gene, CDR1 is SGHTA and CDR2 is FQGNSA. Trimming took off 1 base at V and 1 base at J, with 8 bases between the two ends. The CDR3 sequence is 15 residues long. CDR3 loop: CASSLEWDSNQPQHF. In DNA, the CDR3 is TGTGCCAGCAGCTTAGAATGGGACAGCAATCAGCCCCAGCATTTT.

The chain is built from TRBV20-1 and TRBJ2-3, with 8 bases lining up with TRBD2. Germline loops: CDR1 DFQATT, CDR2 SNEGSKA (reference sequence). The junction had 2 bases not matched to a gene; V was cut back by 3 bases and J by 3 bases. This CDR3 has 13 residues. Here the CDR3 reads CSASRGGTDTQYF. CDR3 sequence (DNA): TGCAGTGCTAGCCGGGGGGGGACAGATACGCAGTATTTT.

A few counts support this clonotype. The chain links TRBV7-6 to TRBJ2-5, with D perhaps matching TRBD1 (5 bases). The V end was cut by 1 base, the J end by 4 bases, with 13 bases between. This CDR3 is 15 amino acids long. Germline V lookup: CDR1 SGHVS, CDR2 FNYEAQ. DNA for the CDR3: TGTGCCAGCAGCTTAGAGTCAGGGCCGGGAGAGACCCAGTACTTC. Translation gives CASSLESGPGETQYF.

V is TRBV3-1 and J is TRBJ2-3, with D uncertain. The CDR3 runs 14 residues. CDR1 and CDR2 from the germline V gene are LGHDT and YNNKEL (reference sequence). Deletions cut 1 base from V and 8 bases from J, with 13 bases between. This CDR3 is CASSQARQFPTQYF. DNA for the CDR3: TGTGCCAGCAGCCAAGCACGGCAGTTCCCTACGCAGTATTTT.